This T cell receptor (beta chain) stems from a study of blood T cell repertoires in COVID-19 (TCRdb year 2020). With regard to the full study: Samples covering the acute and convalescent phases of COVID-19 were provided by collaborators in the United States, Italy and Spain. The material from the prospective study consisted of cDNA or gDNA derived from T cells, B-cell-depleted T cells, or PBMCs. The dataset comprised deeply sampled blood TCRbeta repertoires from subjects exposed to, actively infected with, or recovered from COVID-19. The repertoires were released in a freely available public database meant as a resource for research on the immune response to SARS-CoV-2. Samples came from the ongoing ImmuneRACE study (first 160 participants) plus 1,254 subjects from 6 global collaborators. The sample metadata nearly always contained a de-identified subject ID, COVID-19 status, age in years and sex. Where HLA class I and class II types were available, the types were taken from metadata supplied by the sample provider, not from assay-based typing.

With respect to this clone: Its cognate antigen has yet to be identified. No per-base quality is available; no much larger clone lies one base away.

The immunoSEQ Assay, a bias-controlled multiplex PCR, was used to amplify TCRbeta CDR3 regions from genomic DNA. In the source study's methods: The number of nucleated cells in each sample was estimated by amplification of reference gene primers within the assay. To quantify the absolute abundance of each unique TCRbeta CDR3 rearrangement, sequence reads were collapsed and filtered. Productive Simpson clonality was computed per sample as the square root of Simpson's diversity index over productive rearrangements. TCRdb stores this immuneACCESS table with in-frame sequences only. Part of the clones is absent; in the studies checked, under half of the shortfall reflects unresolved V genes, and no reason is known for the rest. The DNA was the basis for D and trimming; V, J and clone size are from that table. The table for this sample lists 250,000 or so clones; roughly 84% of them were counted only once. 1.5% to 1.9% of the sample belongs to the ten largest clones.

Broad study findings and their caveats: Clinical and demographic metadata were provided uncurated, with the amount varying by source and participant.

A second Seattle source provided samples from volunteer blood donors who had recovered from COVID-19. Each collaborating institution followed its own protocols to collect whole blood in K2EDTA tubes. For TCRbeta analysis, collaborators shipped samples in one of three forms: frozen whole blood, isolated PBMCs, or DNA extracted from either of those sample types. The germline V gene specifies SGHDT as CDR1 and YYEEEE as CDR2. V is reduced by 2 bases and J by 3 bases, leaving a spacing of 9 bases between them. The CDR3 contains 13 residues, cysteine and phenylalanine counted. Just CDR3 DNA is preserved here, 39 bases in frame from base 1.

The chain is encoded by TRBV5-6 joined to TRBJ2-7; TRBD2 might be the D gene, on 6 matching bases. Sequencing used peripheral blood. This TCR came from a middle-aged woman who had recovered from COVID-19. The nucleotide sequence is TGTGCCAGCAGCTTCCGGGAGAACTACGAGCAGTACTTC. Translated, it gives CASSFRENYEQYF.